Listed here is a single T cell receptor (beta chain). Its antigen is still unknown. The data were obtained in a study of graft-versus-host responses after intestinal transplantation. Study-level findings and limits: In recipient marrow, GvH clones were found, and some appeared first in ileum or blood.

The V end was cut by 2 bases, the J end by 1 base, with 22 bases between. Germline-derived CDR1 and CDR2 are MNHEY and SMNVEV (reference sequence). This CDR3 comprises 19 residues. Intraepithelial and lamina propria lymphocytes were freed from processed graft tissue. Using immunoSEQ multiplex PCR, the repertoire was profiled, and TCRdb retains in-frame clones only, with some absent. The table has more than 12,000 clones, approximately 59% seen once; the top ten hold roughly 13%. The TCR sequence derives from a human patient who received an intestinal transplant, so some T cells may come from the graft donor. The V and J genes are TRBV27 and TRBJ2-3; possible D gene TRBD2, 6 bases. The sequenced sample was ileum tissue, obtained 524 days after transplant. CDR3 nucleotide sequence: TGTGCCAGCAGTTTAACCGCACGGCTGGGCGGGGCCCGCACAGATACGCAGTATTTT. Amino acids: CASSLTARLGGARTDTQYF.